These 27 T cell receptor beta chains share one sample of origin, sequenced in a study of T-cell memory formation after mild COVID-19. TCRdb processed the 5' RACE reads anew with MiXCR; each CDR3 protein has one entry. The table lists some 57,000 distinct CDR3 sequences, less than 15% of them singletons, with 24% in the top ten. Sequenced sample: PBMCs or a T cell subset sorted from them (not recorded which). The receptors come from a man younger than 35 who had mild COVID-19 (a few samples of this study predate the infection). Cell type and time point are not known.

In this sample, this clonotype turned up many times. The chain employs TRBV5-4 and TRBJ1-1; a weak D match, TRBD1 (6 bases). In germline, CDR1 is SGHNT, CDR2 YYREEE (reference sequence). This CDR3 is 15 amino acids long. V lost 2 bases to trimming and J lost 7 bases, with 18 bases between them. CDR3 sequence reads: CASSFEIGGQGEAFF. The CDR3 coding sequence is TGTGCCAGCAGCTTTGAGATCGGGGGGCAGGGTGAAGCTTTCTTT.

The chain is built from TRBV5-1 and TRBJ2-7; D is perhaps TRBD2 (6 bases). This CDR3 is built from 14 residues. Trimming shortened V by 4 bases and J by 3 bases, and 14 bases separated the two germline ends. Germline V gene data show CDR1 as SGHRS and CDR2 as YFSETQ. The CDR3, as DNA: TGCGCCAGCAGCCTCTCTAGCGCGAACTACGAGCAGTACTTC. This encodes CASSLSSANYEQYF. Using reference TRBV5-1 and TRBJ2-7 for the parts outside the CDR3, the full variable domain is KAGVTQTPRYLIKTRGQQVTLSCSPISGHRSVSWYQQTPGQGLQFLFEYFSETQRNKGNFPGRFSGRQFSNSRSEMNVSTLELGDSALYLCASSLSSANYEQYFGPGTRLTVT.

This clonotype was seen repeatedly, ten times or more. The chain carries TRBV29-1 and TRBJ1-1, with D perhaps matching TRBD1 (5 bases). Trimming removed 7 bases at V and 6 bases at J, with 15 bases between. CDR1 is SQVTM, CDR2 ANQGSEA, per germline. The CDR3 loop spans 12 amino acids. In DNA form, the CDR3 reads TGCAGCGGAATACTGGCAGGGTCTGAAGCTTTCTTT. It is translated as CSGILAGSEAFF.

This clonotype came up many times. The rearrangement joins TRBV29-1 to TRBJ2-5; the match to TRBD1 covers 10 bases. CDR1 is SQVTM and CDR2 is ANQGSEA in the germline V gene. CDR3 length: 13 amino acids. The trim removed 8 bases at V and 5 bases at J, leaving 8 bases unmatched. The DNA for the CDR3 is TGCAGCTCAGACAGGGGGCTGGGTGAGACCCAGTACTTC. Translating gives CSSDRGLGETQYF.

This clonotype came up a few times. The chain joins TRBV7-6 to TRBJ2-3, with D hard to call. Germline lookup yields CDR1 SGHVS and CDR2 FNYEAQ. Trimming shortened V by 1 base and J by 2 bases, and 7 bases separated the two germline ends. The CDR3 is 14 residues long. The CDR3 is CASSLVGYTDTQYF. The CDR3 DNA is TGTGCCAGCAGCTTAGTAGGGTACACAGATACGCAGTATTTT.

This clonotype appeared many times. This chain joins TRBV4-3 and TRBJ1-3; no firm D call. V was clipped by 1 base and J by 2 bases, with 3 bases between them. The CDR3 has 13 residues. Germline assignment: CDR1 LGHNA and CDR2 YSLEER. DNA of the CDR3: TGCGCCAGCAGCCAAGGTCCTGGAAACACCATATATTTT. Translating it yields CASSQGPGNTIYF.

This clonotype has just a few counts. The chain recombines TRBV6-2 or TRBV6-3 with TRBJ2-2, with D unclear. Trimming took off 2 bases at V and 7 bases at J, with 8 bases between the two ends. The CDR3 extends over 13 amino acids. Germline lookup yields CDR1 MNHEY and CDR2 SVGEGT. CDR3 bases: TGTGCCAGCAGTTACAGCATTGTCGGGGAGCTGTTTTTT. The encoded protein is CASSYSIVGELFF.

The rearrangement joins TRBV5-1 to TRBJ2-1; perhaps TRBD1 as D (6 bases). The CDR3 covers 12 residues. Trimming took off 4 bases at V and 8 bases at J, with 10 bases between the two ends. Germline V gene sequence: CDR1 SGHRS, CDR2 YFSETQ. In DNA, the CDR3 is TGCGCCAGCAGCATACCAGGGGATGAGCAGTTCTTC. Protein product: CASSIPGDEQFF.

This chain links TRBV5-6 with TRBJ2-7, with D maybe TRBD1 (5 bases). Trimming removed 4 bases at V and 4 bases at J, with 12 bases between. Germline assignment: CDR1 SGHDT and CDR2 YYEEEE. This CDR3 region has 13 residues. The CDR3 DNA follows: TGTGCCAGCAGCAAAGATTCAGGGTACGAGCAGTACGTC. Encoded protein: CASSKDSGYEQYV.

The chain carries TRBV12-3 or TRBV12-4 and TRBJ1-2; D is unclear. Deletions cut 7 bases from V and 5 bases from J, with 14 bases between. The CDR3 is 13 residues long. This chain's CDR3 is CASIGDGSYGYTF. The CDR3 nucleotides are TGTGCCAGCATCGGAGACGGTTCGTATGGCTACACCTTC.

The gene calls are TRBV3-1 and TRBJ2-5; no definite D call. V was shortened by 7 bases and J by 4 bases, with 10 bases between the two germline ends. From germline, CDR1 is LGHDT and CDR2 YNNKEL (reference sequence). This CDR3 is 12 amino acids long. CDR3 bases: TGTGCCAGCACCGTGTCTAGAGAGACCCAGTACTTC. Translated: CASTVSRETQYF.

This clonotype was seen ten or more times. The rearrangement uses TRBV7-2 and TRBJ2-5; D may be TRBD2 (6 bases). Germline V gene sequence: CDR1 SGHTA, CDR2 FQGNSA. V was clipped by 5 bases and J by 4 bases, with 20 bases between them. The CDR3 is made up of 16 amino acids. CDR3 in DNA: TGTGCCAGCAGCCTAGTGGGAGGTCGGGTACGAGAGACCCAGTACTTC. As protein: CASSLVGGRVRETQYF.

This clonotype was counted only a few times. The chain couples TRBV4-1 to TRBJ1-2; D not certain. CDR3 size: 14 residues. V lost 1 base to trimming and J lost 5 bases, with 11 bases between them. Germline CDR1 is MGHRA and CDR2 is YSYEKL. The DNA of the CDR3 is TGCGCCAGCAGCCAAGTGGGTTCAGTGTATGGCTACACCTTC. It specifies CASSQVGSVYGYTF.

This clonotype was counted between two and nine times. This chain links TRBV4-1 with TRBJ2-4; D is possibly TRBD2 (6 bases). Per the germline V gene, CDR1 is MGHRA and CDR2 is YSYEKL. Trimming left V 3 bases short and J 5 bases short, with 20 bases between. This CDR3 spans 17 amino acids. In DNA, the CDR3 is TGCGCCAGCAGCCAGAGGGGTTGGGGGGTCAGCGAAAACATTCAGTACTTC. Translated: CASSQRGWGVSENIQYF.

The chain combines TRBV27 with TRBJ2-3; D is ambiguous. The V end was cut by 4 bases, the J end by 1 base, with 12 bases between. The CDR3 loop spans 15 amino acids. The germline CDR1 and CDR2 sequences are MNHEY and SMNVEV (reference sequence). The CDR3 nucleotides are TGTGCCAGCAGTTCTCCCAGCTCTGGCACAGATACGCAGTATTTT. Its protein product is CASSSPSSGTDTQYF.

J is TRBJ1-5 and V is TRBV6-1; 7 bases match TRBD1. With V trimmed by 6 bases and J by 6 bases, 8 bases remained unmatched. The CDR3 has 14 residues. The germline gives CDR1 MNHNS, CDR2 SASEGT. The CDR3 reads CASSADRVGQPQHF. The CDR3 region has the DNA TGTGCCAGCAGCGCAGACAGGGTGGGTCAGCCCCAGCATTTT.

This clonotype came up a few times. The chain combines TRBV6-4 with TRBJ2-7; D uncertain. The CDR3 is made up of 11 amino acids. The germline V gene has CDR1 MRHNA and CDR2 SNTAGT. Trimming took off 9 bases at V and 2 bases at J, with 8 bases between the two ends. DNA for the CDR3: TGTGCCAGGACGCAAGCCTACGAGCAGTACTTC. It codes for CARTQAYEQYF.

The chain is built from TRBV29-1 and TRBJ1-2; D is unclear. The V end was cut by 2 bases, the J end by 2 bases, with 9 bases between. The germline V gene has CDR1 SQVTM and CDR2 ANQGSEA. The CDR3 length is 13 residues. The CDR3 protein is CSVERPRNYGYTF. DNA for the CDR3: TGCAGCGTTGAACGCCCCAGGAACTATGGCTACACCTTC.

The gene calls are TRBV5-6 and TRBJ2-3; 11 nucleotides align to TRBD2. V was clipped by 3 bases and J by 5 bases; unmatched bases: 8. Germline loops: CDR1 SGHDT, CDR2 YYEEEE. This CDR3 comprises 16 residues. CDR3 bases: TGTGCCAGCAGCTCGTTACTAGCGGGGGAACGAGATACGCAGTATTTT. Residues: CASSSLLAGERDTQYF.

This clonotype occurred many times. The CDR3 sequence: CASRQGTQETQYF. CDR3 in DNA: TGCGCCAGCAGGCAGGGGACACAAGAGACCCAGTACTTC. The chain combines TRBV5-1 with TRBJ2-5; TRBD1 might be the D (6 bases). The germline V gene encodes CDR1 SGHRS and CDR2 YFSETQ. The CDR3 is 13 residues long. V lost 5 bases to trimming and J lost 2 bases, with 10 bases between them.

This clonotype has at least ten counts. The chain employs TRBV7-6 and TRBJ2-3, with TRBD1 matching 7 bases. V gave up 4 bases and J gave up 1 base; unmatched junction bases: 11. The CDR3 contains 17 residues. CDR1 and CDR2 (germline): SGHVS, FNYEAQ. The CDR3 protein is CASSSRTGAQGTDTQYF. CDR3 DNA: TGTGCCAGCAGCTCAAGAACAGGGGCCCAAGGCACAGATACGCAGTATTTT.

The rearrangement uses TRBV4-3 and TRBJ2-5; D is uncertain. The V and J ends lost 0 bases and 3 bases respectively, with 8 bases between them. CDR1 and CDR2 (germline): LGHNA, YSLEER. The CDR3 has 14 residues. CDR3 protein: CASSQEVGKETQYF. CDR3 nucleotides: TGCGCCAGCAGCCAAGAGGTGGGGAAAGAGACCCAGTACTTC.

The DNA of the CDR3 is TGCAGTGTTACCGAAAACTACGAGCAGTACGTC. Translating it yields CSVTENYEQYV. V and J are TRBV20-1 and TRBJ2-7, with D hard to call. The CDR3 is made up of 11 amino acids. The V gene's germline CDR1 is DFQATT and CDR2 SNEGSKA (reference sequence). V lost 7 bases and J 3 bases, leaving 10 bases between the germline ends.

The gene calls are TRBV7-2 and TRBJ1-2, with TRBD1 identical over 8 bases. The CDR3 loop spans 17 amino acids. Germline V lookup: CDR1 SGHTA, CDR2 FQGNSA. The trim removed 6 bases at V and 8 bases at J, leaving 20 bases unmatched. CDR3 DNA: TGTGCCAGCAGTGTTTTTCTATCAGGGGGCCGGGGGAGCGGCTACACCTTC. Translated: CASSVFLSGGRGSGYTF.

Many counts were recorded for this clonotype. J is TRBJ2-3 and V is TRBV7-9, with D hard to call. The CDR3 has 17 amino acids. CDR1 is SEHNR and CDR2 is FQNEAQ in the germline V gene (reference sequence). Trimming took off 1 base at V and 5 bases at J, with 19 bases between the two ends. This chain's CDR3 is CASSLVGFEANEDTQYF. CDR3 bases: TGTGCCAGCAGCTTAGTGGGCTTCGAAGCGAACGAAGATACGCAGTATTTT. Variable domain in full (rest from reference TRBV7-9 and TRBJ2-3): DTGVSQNPRHKITKRGQNVTFRCDPISEHNRLYWYRQTLGQGPEFLTYFQNEAQLEKSRLLSDRFSAERPKGSFSTLEIQRTEQGDSAMYLCASSLVGFEANEDTQYFGPGTRLTVL.

The V gene is TRBV6-1, the J gene TRBJ2-1, with TRBD2 matching over 9 bases. CDR1 is MNHNS and CDR2 is SASEGT in the germline V gene. V lost 3 bases and J lost 8; bases outside the gene matches: 11. The CDR3 sequence is 16 residues long. CDR3 sequence reads: CASSDPGAGGQDEQFF. The CDR3 DNA reads as TGTGCCAGCAGTGACCCAGGTGCGGGGGGGCAAGATGAGCAGTTCTTC.

Details on this clonotype: Being one base from a much bigger clone, this may be a read error. The chain recombines TRBV7-3 with TRBJ2-6; 8 positions match TRBD1. The CDR3 has 15 residues. Germline V CDR1 and CDR2: SGHTA, FQGTGA. CDR3 DNA: TGTGCCAGCAGTCGGGACAGGTCTGGGGCCAACGTCATGACTTTC. Its protein is CASSRDRSGANVMTF.